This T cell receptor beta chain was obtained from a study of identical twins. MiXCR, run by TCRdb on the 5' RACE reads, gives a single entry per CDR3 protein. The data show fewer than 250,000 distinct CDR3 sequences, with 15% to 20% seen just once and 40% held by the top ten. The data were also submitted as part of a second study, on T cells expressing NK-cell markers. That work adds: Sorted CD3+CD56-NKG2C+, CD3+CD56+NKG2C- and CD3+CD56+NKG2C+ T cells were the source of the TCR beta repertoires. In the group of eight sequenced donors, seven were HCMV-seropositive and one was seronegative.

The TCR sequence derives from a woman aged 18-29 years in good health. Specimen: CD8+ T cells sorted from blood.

The CDR3 sequence: CASSMLAVDEQFF. CDR3 in DNA: TGTGCCAGTAGTATGCTAGCGGTGGATGAGCAGTTCTTC. The chain has TRBV19 and TRBJ2-1; 7 nucleotides agree with TRBD2. Germline V gene sequence: CDR1 LNHDA, CDR2 SQIVND (reference sequence). The CDR3 has 13 amino acids. With 3 bases clipped from V and 8 bases from J, the junction kept 4 bases outside the gene matches.